The 9 T cell receptor beta chains below all came from one sample that was sequenced in a study of T cell changes during pregnancy in multiple sclerosis. Some clones are missing from TCRdb's copy, which holds only in-frame ones; the method was immunoSEQ multiplex PCR. The profile shows tens of thousands of clones, approximately 91% of them singletons. Sequencing used peripheral blood, obtained before pregnancy. Every receptor here comes from a female donor with multiple sclerosis, enrolled in a pregnancy study.

The chain recombines TRBV5-1 with TRBJ2-7, with TRBD2 matching over 12 bases. V dropped 1 base and J dropped 2; count of bases not matched to a gene: 4. The CDR3 totals 16 residues. Germline assignment: CDR1 SGHRS and CDR2 YFSETQ. This chain's CDR3 is CASSLRPSGGAYEQYF. The CDR3 nucleotides read TGCGCCAGCAGCTTGCGGCCTAGCGGGGGGGCCTACGAGCAGTACTTC. The full variable domain, completed using reference TRBV5-1 and TRBJ2-7, is KAGVTQTPRYLIKTRGQQVTLSCSPISGHRSVSWYQQTPGQGLQFLFEYFSETQRNKGNFPGRFSGRQFSNSRSEMNVSTLELGDSALYLCASSLRPSGGAYEQYFGPGTRLTVT.

J is TRBJ2-1 and V is TRBV19; D gene ambiguous. The germline V gene has CDR1 LNHDA and CDR2 SQIVND (reference sequence). Trimming removed 10 bases at V and 0 bases at J, with 10 bases between. The CDR3 consists of 13 residues. Written as DNA, the CDR3 is TGTGCCATCGCGGCGGACTCCTACAATGAGCAGTTCTTC. It translates to CAIAADSYNEQFF.

The chain links TRBV7-2 to TRBJ1-2, with a possible D match to TRBD1 (5 bases). V lost 1 base and J 5 bases, leaving 14 bases between the germline ends. Germline V gene data show CDR1 as SGHTA and CDR2 as FQGNSA. The CDR3 has 15 residues. The CDR3: CASSLVAQGLYGYTF. CDR3 in DNA: TGTGCCAGCAGCTTAGTGGCCCAGGGACTTTATGGCTACACCTTC.

V gene TRBV21-1 combines with J gene TRBJ1-5. TRBV21-1 is deemed a pseudogene. This CDR3 contains 14 residues. The CDR3 DNA follows: TGTGCCAGCAGCAAAGGTGCCGTCGAGCAGCCCCAGCATTTT. This gives the protein CASSKGAVEQPQHF.

The chain recombines TRBV7-9 with TRBJ1-3; D gene ambiguous. Germline V gene sequence: CDR1 SEHNR, CDR2 FQNEAQ (reference sequence). The ends were cut back, 1 base at V and 0 bases at J, with 7 bases in the middle. The CDR3 extends over 15 amino acids. CDR3 residues: CASSLDSFSGNTIYF. The CDR3, as DNA: TGTGCCAGCAGCTTAGACAGCTTCTCTGGAAACACCATATATTTT.

The chain employs TRBV10-2 and TRBJ2-1; 8 bases fit TRBD2. The CDR3 runs 16 residues. Germline CDR1 and CDR2: WSHSY and SAAADI. V was pared by 3 bases and J by 0 bases, with 4 bases of the junction left unmatched. CDR3 nucleotide sequence: TGCGCCAGCAGTGAACGGGGGGGGAGCTCCTACAATGAGCAGTTCTTC. It yields the protein CASSERGGSSYNEQFF.

V is TRBV27 and J is TRBJ2-2; D call uncertain. Between the trimmed V and J ends, which lost 5 bases and 2 bases, there was a span of 3 bases. The CDR3 loop spans 12 amino acids. From germline, CDR1 is MNHEY and CDR2 SMNVEV (reference sequence). This CDR3 is CASSLNTGELFF. The CDR3 coding sequence is TGTGCCAGCAGTCTCAACACCGGGGAGCTGTTTTTT.

In this sample, this clone turned up a few times. The gene calls are TRBV29-1 and TRBJ1-1; D is perhaps TRBD1 (5 bases). Trimming cost V 4 bases and J 3 bases, with 12 bases left between them. The germline CDR1 and CDR2 sequences are SQVTM and ANQGSEA. The CDR3 is 13 amino acids. The CDR3 reads CSVGRDSYTEAFF. For the CDR3, the DNA is TGCAGCGTTGGAAGAGACAGCTACACTGAAGCTTTCTTT.

This rearrangement joins TRBV5-6 to TRBJ2-2; D perhaps matches TRBD1 (5 bases). The germline gives CDR1 SGHDT, CDR2 YYEEEE. Trimming took 4 bases from V and 6 from J, leaving 16 bases between them. The CDR3 spans 15 residues. CDR3 residues: CASSLPGRSAGELFF. The DNA of the CDR3 is TGTGCCAGCAGCCTTCCAGGGCGATCGGCCGGGGAGCTGTTTTTT. Combining the CDR3 with reference TRBV5-6 and TRBJ2-2 gives the whole variable domain DAGVTQSPTHLIKTRGQQVTLRCSPKSGHDTVSWYQQALGQGPQFIFQYYEEEERQRGNFPDRFSGHQFPNYSSELNVNALLLGDSALYLCASSLPGRSAGELFFGEGSRLTVL.